The next 5 T cell receptor beta chains were all read from a single sample in a study of cytomegalovirus exposure and HLA in healthy donors (dated by TCRdb to the late 2010s). Libraries were made using the immunoSEQ multiplex PCR assay. For the multiplex PCR, a mixture combining 60 forward primers for TCR Vbeta segments and 13 reverse primers for TCR Jbeta segments was used. TCRdb retrieved this table from immuneACCESS and kept in-frame rearrangements only. Not all clones are present; in checked studies, unresolved V genes account for under half, and no reason is known for the remainder. Within this sample are about 110,000 clones, with about 80% of them counted one time only. 7.7% of the sample comes from the top ten. Sequencing was performed on PBMCs. The source is a woman aged 45-59 years in good health and CMV-seropositive.

This chain uses TRBV11-2 with TRBJ2-2; D gene uncertain. CDR1 is SGHAT and CDR2 is FQNNGV in the germline V gene. Trimming pared 1 base from V and 2 bases from J, leaving 8 bases between. The CDR3 consists of 15 residues. Here the CDR3 DNA reads TGTGCCAGCAGCTTAGGCGCTCGCAACACCGGGGAGCTGTTTTTT. This codes for CASSLGARNTGELFF.

The chain combines TRBV2 with TRBJ2-5, with a tentative D call TRBD1 (7 bases). The CDR3 totals 13 residues. V lost 7 bases to trimming and J lost 5 bases, with 14 bases between them. CDR1 and CDR2 (germline): SNHLY, FYNNEI. The CDR3 sequence: CASNGAGGETQYF. The CDR3 DNA reads TGTGCCAGCAATGGGGCAGGGGGGGAGACCCAGTACTTC.

The chain links TRBV18 to TRBJ2-3; 7 bases map to TRBD2. The CDR3 sequence is 16 residues long. Trimming cost V 5 bases and J 4 bases; bases outside gene matches: 12. The V gene's germline CDR1 is KGHSH and CDR2 LQKENI. CDR3 residues: CASSSMRSGTADTQYF. The DNA for the CDR3 is TGTGCCAGCTCATCGATGAGAAGCGGGACTGCAGATACGCAGTATTTT.

The chain joins TRBV4-1 to TRBJ1-3; TRBD1 might be the D (5 bases). V lost 6 bases, J lost 4 bases, and 13 bases lay in between. Germline CDR1 MGHRA, CDR2 YSYEKL. This CDR3 contains 14 residues. CDR3 bases: TGCGCCAGCAGGCCCCCGGGGGGGGGAAACACCATATATTTT. It codes for CASRPPGGGNTIYF.

This rearrangement joins TRBV25-1 to TRBJ2-1; 7 bases are a match to TRBD2. V shed 2 bases and J 3 bases; nucleotides not matched to a gene: 4. The CDR3 totals 15 residues. Looked up from germline, CDR1 is MGHDK and CDR2 is SYGVNS. The CDR3 reads CASSEHRGGYNEQFF. The CDR3 nucleotides read TGTGCCAGCAGTGAACACCGCGGGGGCTACAATGAGCAGTTCTTC.